Following are 12 T cell receptor beta chains from one sample sequenced in a study of cytomegalovirus exposure and HLA in healthy donors. Researchers ran the PCR with 60 Vbeta and 13 Jbeta primers. Sequenced by immunoSEQ multiplex PCR; TCRdb stores in-frame clones only, minus some. The sample includes 50,000 to 55,000 clones. Sequencing was done on a sample of PBMCs. Receptor source: a woman aged 60-75 years in good health and CMV-seropositive.

The genes are TRBV27 and TRBJ2-7, with 8 nucleotides matching TRBD1. V was clipped by 6 bases and J by 2 bases; unmatched bases: 6. This CDR3 region has 14 residues. Germline V CDR1 and CDR2: MNHEY, SMNVEV (reference sequence). The CDR3 spells CASSTGGSAYEQYF. In nucleotides, the CDR3 is TGTGCCAGCAGCACAGGGGGTAGCGCCTACGAGCAGTACTTC.

The chain carries TRBV19 and TRBJ1-3, with D unresolved. With 7 bases removed from V and 0 bases from J, the gap between germline ends came to 10 bases. Germline V gene sequence: CDR1 LNHDA, CDR2 SQIVND (reference sequence). This CDR3 contains 14 residues. DNA of the CDR3: TGTGCCAGTACTCTAACGGGCTCTGGAAACACCATATATTTT. Encoded protein: CASTLTGSGNTIYF.

The rearrangement joins TRBV11-2 to TRBJ2-5, with D perhaps TRBD2 (5 bases). This CDR3 is built from 14 residues. Germline values: CDR1 SGHAT, CDR2 FQNNGV. Between the trimmed V and J ends, which lost 2 bases and 5 bases, there was a span of 12 bases. CDR3 sequence reads: CASSLFPGSETQYF. In nucleotides, the CDR3 is TGTGCCAGCAGCTTATTCCCTGGGAGCGAGACCCAGTACTTC.

The chain recombines TRBV6-1 with TRBJ2-7; TRBD1 matches 12 bases. The CDR3 is made up of 15 amino acids. Germline V lookup: CDR1 MNHNS, CDR2 SASEGT. V shed 7 bases, J shed 6 bases, and the junction held 10 bases outside the gene matches. The CDR3 DNA reads TGTGCCAGCACTCTCCAGGGACAGGGGGCCTCCGAGCAGTACTTC. As protein: CASTLQGQGASEQYF.

Remarks on this clone: The identical CDR3 is also encoded by other nucleotide sequences in the sample. This sequence joins TRBV7-9 and TRBJ1-5; TRBD1 matches 7 bases. Germline CDR1 and CDR2: SEHNR and FQNEAQ (reference sequence). The CDR3 extends over 15 amino acids. V shed 4 bases, J shed 1 base, and the junction held 4 bases outside the gene matches. CDR3 loop: CASSSGTASNQPQHF. CDR3 sequence (DNA): TGTGCCAGCAGCTCAGGGACAGCGAGCAATCAGCCCCAGCATTTT.

To note about this clone: The sample has other DNA sequences that encode this CDR3 too. V and J are TRBV5-1 and TRBJ1-2, with 9 bases identical to TRBD1. Germline loops: CDR1 SGHRS, CDR2 YFSETQ. The CDR3 length is 14 residues. After removal of 4 bases from V and 8 bases from J, the junction contained 9 bases not matched to a gene. The CDR3 is CASSDRGTGLGYTF. DNA for the CDR3: TGCGCCAGCAGCGACCGAGGGACAGGGTTAGGCTACACCTTC.

J is TRBJ1-1 and V is TRBV5-1, with TRBD1 as a possible D gene (6 bases). The CDR3 runs 17 residues. CDR1 and CDR2 from the germline V gene are SGHRS and YFSETQ. V lost 1 base and J 4 bases, leaving 20 bases between the germline ends. In DNA form, the CDR3 reads TGCGCCAGCAGCTTGTCTTTACGGGGGGCGTTGGGCACTGAAGCTTTCTTT. It is translated as CASSLSLRGALGTEAFF.

The chain is built from TRBV6-5 and TRBJ1-1, with D possibly matching TRBD1 (6 bases). The V and J ends lost 7 bases and 7 bases respectively, with 16 bases between them. Germline V gene data show CDR1 as MNHEY and CDR2 as SVGAGI. This CDR3 spans 13 amino acids. The DNA of the CDR3 is TGTGCCAGCACCCACGCAGGGGCCGGTGAAGCTTTCTTT. Its translation is CASTHAGAGEAFF.

This chain joins TRBV27 and TRBJ1-2; 9 bases are a match to TRBD1. CDR3 length: 14 amino acids. Germline assignment: CDR1 MNHEY and CDR2 SMNVEV (reference sequence). V shed 6 bases and J 4 bases; nucleotides not matched to a gene: 6. The DNA of the CDR3 is TGTGCCAGCAGCCCAACAGGGGGCCCCTATGGCTACACCTTC. Its protein product is CASSPTGGPYGYTF.

This chain links TRBV19 with TRBJ2-2; D may be TRBD2 (6 bases). The V and J ends lost 7 bases and 2 bases respectively, with 14 bases between them. Germline V lookup: CDR1 LNHDA, CDR2 SQIVND (reference sequence). This CDR3 has 15 amino acids. The CDR3 loop reads CASIPGDLNTGELFF. For the CDR3, the DNA is TGTGCCAGTATCCCGGGGGACTTAAACACCGGGGAGCTGTTTTTT.

The rearrangement links TRBV10-3 to TRBJ1-6; a possible D gene is TRBD1 (6 bases). The V end was cut by 6 bases, the J end by 7 bases, with 13 bases between. This CDR3 has 14 amino acids. Germline values: CDR1 ENHRY, CDR2 SYGVKD. CDR3 amino acids: CAIRMDSPNSPLHF. CDR3 DNA sequence: TGTGCCATCAGAATGGACAGTCCCAATTCACCCCTCCACTTT.

The chain is built from TRBV2 and TRBJ1-1; no definite D call. The V end was cut by 1 base, the J end by 7 bases, with 10 bases between. This CDR3 contains 13 residues. CDR1 and CDR2 (germline): SNHLY, FYNNEI. The CDR3, as DNA: TGTGCCAGCAGTGAAGATAGGTCAGGTGAAGCTTTCTTT. Protein: CASSEDRSGEAFF.